This T cell receptor (beta chain) was obtained from a study of cytomegalovirus exposure and HLA in healthy donors. Study findings and constraints: Researchers catalogued 150 or so TCR beta chains as cytomegalovirus-associated. Through in vitro validation, a few CMV-associated chains were shown to be specific for CMV antigens.

In the case of this clone: Antigen: not known.

Trimming left V 6 bases short and J 2 bases short, with 17 bases between. The CDR3 spans 16 residues. Germline loops: CDR1 SGHTA, CDR2 FQGNSA. The data were produced by immunoSEQ multiplex PCR, yet TCRdb's version contains in-frame clones alone and is incomplete. The sample carries around 70,000 clones, about 93% recorded once. The gene calls are TRBV7-2 and TRBJ1-5; tentatively, D is TRBD1 (5 bases). Input material: PBMCs. This TCR came from a young woman in good health and CMV-seronegative. The CDR3 DNA reads TGTGCCAGCAGGGAAGGGAGGGGCGATGGCAATCAGCCCCAGCATTTT. Translated: CASREGRGDGNQPQHF.